Listed here are 2 T cell receptor beta chains from one sample, sequenced in a study of identical twins (dated by TCRdb to 2016 to 2018). Library prep was done by 5' RACE. Sequencing used an Illumina HiSeq 2000. TCRdb itself trimmed the public reads at Q25 with fastp, ran MiXCR and retained productive beta chains. Duplicate CDR3 protein sequences are folded into a single record with the most common DNA and genes. For this sample the table gives around 340,000 distinct CDR3 sequences, of which over 9% were detected only once. The ten most abundant clones make up 7.2% of the sample. The data were also submitted as part of a second study, on yellow fever vaccine responses in identical twins.

Material for sequencing was CD8+ T cells sorted from blood. These receptors were collected from a woman between 18 and 29 years old in good health.

CDR3 residues: CASSIKQGALGGELFF. The CDR3 DNA reads as TGTGCCAGCAGCATAAAACAGGGGGCCCTCGGCGGGGAGCTGTTTTTT. The V call is TRBV7-9, the J call TRBJ2-2; the match to TRBD1 covers 9 bases. The CDR3 consists of 16 residues. The trim removed 5 bases at V and 7 bases at J, leaving 11 bases unmatched. From germline, CDR1 is SEHNR and CDR2 FQNEAQ (reference sequence).

V usage is TRBV6-2 or TRBV6-3 and J usage is TRBJ2-2; D gene unclear. The ends were cut back, 6 bases at V and 7 bases at J, with 9 bases in the middle. CDR1 is MNHEY and CDR2 is SVGEGT in the germline V gene. The CDR3 has 12 residues. The CDR3: CASSPPHGELFF. The DNA for the CDR3 is TGTGCCAGCAGCCCCCCCCACGGGGAGCTGTTTTTT.